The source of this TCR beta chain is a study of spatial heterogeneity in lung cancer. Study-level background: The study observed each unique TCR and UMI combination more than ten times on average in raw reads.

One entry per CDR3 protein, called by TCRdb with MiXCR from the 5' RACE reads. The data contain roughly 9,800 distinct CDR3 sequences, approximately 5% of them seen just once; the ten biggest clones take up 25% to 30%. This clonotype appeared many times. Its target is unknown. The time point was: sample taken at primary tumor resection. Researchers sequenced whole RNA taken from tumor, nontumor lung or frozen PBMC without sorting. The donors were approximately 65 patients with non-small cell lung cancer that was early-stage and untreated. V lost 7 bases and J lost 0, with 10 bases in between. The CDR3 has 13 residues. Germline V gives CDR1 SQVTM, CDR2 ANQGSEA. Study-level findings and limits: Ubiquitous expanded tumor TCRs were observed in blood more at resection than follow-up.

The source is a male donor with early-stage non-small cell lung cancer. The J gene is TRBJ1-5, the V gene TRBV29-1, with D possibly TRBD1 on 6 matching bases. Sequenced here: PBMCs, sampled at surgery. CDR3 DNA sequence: TGCAGCGCCCGGACAGATAGCAATCAGCCCCAGCATTTT. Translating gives CSARTDSNQPQHF.